This T cell receptor (beta chain) comes out of a study of blood T cell repertoires in COVID-19. Overall study context: COVID-19 samples from acute and convalescent phases originated in the United States, Italy and Spain.

Germline V gives CDR1 LGHDT, CDR2 YNNKEL (reference sequence). The ends were cut back, 3 bases at V and 8 bases at J, with 16 bases in the middle. The CDR3 totals 14 residues. Recruited during active infection, patients (from Seattle) were subsequently followed longitudinally. The method was immunoSEQ multiplex PCR; TCRdb's version includes in-frame clones alone and lacks a portion of them. The data contain just over 250,000 clones, over 70% of them singletons. The clonotype comes from a woman aged 70-85 years with COVID-19, enrolled during active disease. The specimen was peripheral blood. The rearrangement links TRBV3-1 (or the pseudogene TRBV3-2) to TRBJ1-2, with TRBD1 as a possible D gene (6 bases). CDR3 nucleotide sequence: TGTGCCAGCAGCCACATCGACAGGCCTCAAGGCTACACCTTC. This translates into CASSHIDRPQGYTF.